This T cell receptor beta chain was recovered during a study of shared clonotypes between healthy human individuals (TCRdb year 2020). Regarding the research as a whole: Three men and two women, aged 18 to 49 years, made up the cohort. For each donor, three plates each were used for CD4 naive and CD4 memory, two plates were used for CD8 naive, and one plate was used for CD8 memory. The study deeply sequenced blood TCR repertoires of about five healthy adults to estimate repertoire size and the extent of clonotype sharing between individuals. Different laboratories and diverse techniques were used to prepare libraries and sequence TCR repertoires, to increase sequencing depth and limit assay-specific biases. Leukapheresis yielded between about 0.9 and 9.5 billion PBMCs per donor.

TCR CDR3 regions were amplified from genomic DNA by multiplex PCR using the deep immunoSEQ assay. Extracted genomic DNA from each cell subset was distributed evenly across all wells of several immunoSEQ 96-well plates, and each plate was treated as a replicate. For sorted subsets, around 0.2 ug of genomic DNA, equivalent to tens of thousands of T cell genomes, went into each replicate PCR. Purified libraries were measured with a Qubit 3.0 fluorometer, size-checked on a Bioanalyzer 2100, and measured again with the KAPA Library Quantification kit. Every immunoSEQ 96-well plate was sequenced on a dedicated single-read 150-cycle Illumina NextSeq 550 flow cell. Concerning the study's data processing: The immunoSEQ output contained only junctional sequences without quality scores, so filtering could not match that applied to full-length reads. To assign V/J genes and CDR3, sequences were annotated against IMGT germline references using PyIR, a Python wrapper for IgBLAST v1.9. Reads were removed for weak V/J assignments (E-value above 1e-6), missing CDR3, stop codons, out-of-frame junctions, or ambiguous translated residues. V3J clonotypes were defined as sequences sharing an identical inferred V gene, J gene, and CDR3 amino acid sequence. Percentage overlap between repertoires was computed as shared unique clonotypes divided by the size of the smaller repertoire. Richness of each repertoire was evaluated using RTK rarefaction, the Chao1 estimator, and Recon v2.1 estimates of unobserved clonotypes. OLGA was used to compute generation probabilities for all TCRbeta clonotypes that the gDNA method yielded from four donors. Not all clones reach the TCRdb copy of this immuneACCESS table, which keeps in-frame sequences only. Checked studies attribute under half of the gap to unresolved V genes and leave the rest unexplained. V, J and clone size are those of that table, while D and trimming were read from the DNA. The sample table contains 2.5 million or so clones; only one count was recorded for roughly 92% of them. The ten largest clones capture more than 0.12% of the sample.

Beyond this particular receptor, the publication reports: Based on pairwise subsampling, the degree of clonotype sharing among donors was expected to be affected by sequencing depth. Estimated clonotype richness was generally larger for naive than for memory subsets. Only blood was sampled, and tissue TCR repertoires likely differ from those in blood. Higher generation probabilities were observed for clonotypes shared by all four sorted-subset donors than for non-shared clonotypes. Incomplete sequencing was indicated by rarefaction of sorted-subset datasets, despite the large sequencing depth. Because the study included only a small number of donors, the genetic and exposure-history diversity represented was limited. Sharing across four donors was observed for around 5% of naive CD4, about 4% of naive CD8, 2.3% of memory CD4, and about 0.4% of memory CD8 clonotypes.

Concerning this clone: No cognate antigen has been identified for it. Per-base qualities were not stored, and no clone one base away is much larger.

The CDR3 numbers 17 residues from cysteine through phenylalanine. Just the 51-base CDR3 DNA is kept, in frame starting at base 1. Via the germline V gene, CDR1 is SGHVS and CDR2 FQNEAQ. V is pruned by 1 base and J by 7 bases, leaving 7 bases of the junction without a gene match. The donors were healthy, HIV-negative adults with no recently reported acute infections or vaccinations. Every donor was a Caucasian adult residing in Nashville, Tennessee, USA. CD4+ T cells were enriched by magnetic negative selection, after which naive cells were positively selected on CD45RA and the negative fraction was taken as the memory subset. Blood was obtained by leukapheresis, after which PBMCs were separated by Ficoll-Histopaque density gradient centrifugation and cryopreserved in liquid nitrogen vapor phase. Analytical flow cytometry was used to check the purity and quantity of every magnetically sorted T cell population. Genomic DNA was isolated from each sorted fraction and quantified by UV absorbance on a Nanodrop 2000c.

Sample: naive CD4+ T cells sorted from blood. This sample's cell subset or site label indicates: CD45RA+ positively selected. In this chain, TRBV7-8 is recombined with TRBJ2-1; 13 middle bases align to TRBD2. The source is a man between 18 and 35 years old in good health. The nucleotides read TGTGCCAGCAGCTTAGAGGAGGGACTAGCGGGATATAATGAGCAGTTCTTC. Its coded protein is CASSLEEGLAGYNEQFF.